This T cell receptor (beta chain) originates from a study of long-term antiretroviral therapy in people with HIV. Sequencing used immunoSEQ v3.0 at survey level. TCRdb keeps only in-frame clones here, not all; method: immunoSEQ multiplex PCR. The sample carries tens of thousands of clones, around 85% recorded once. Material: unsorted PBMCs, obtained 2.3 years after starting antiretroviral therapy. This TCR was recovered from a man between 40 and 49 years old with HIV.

CDR3 nucleotide sequence: TGTGCCATCAGTGAGCGAGGGAATGAGCGACCCTACGAGCAGTACTTC. It translates to CAISERGNERPYEQYF. The V and J genes are TRBV10-3 and TRBJ2-5, with TRBD2 as a possible D gene (5 bases). The J call may be mistaken, given a closer DNA end match to TRBJ2-7. The CDR3 runs to 16 residues. Germline loops: CDR1 ENHRY, CDR2 SYGVKD.